Here is one TCR beta chain with its context. Antigen unknown. The entry originates in a study of immune cell composition in non-small cell lung cancer. Findings and caveats of the study: TIL tumour reactivity correlated with maximal tumour-associated clone frequency in adenocarcinoma. Tumour-associated clones >0.5% occurred in 30% to 35% of adenocarcinomas, less than 80% of squamous.

The normal lung sample lay at least 3 cm, and maximally far, from the tumour. Template was genomic DNA from frozen, unsorted single-cell suspensions. Libraries were prepared by immunoSEQ multiplex PCR; TCRdb keeps only in-frame clonotypes and omits some of them. Among a few thousand clones listed, 72% were seen once. V shed 4 bases and J 4 bases; nucleotides not matched to a gene: 3. The CDR3 consists of 15 residues. Germline V gene sequence: CDR1 MNHEY, CDR2 SVGAGI. The sequenced sample was non-adjacent lung tissue. The V gene is TRBV6-5, the J gene TRBJ2-3; 12 bases agree with TRBD2. This sequence originates from a human donor with non-small cell lung cancer. The CDR3 nucleotides read TGTGCCAGCAGTTCAACTAGCGGGGGGTCAGATACGCAGTATTTT. It codes for CASSSTSGGSDTQYF.